These T cell receptor beta chains were read from a single sample in a study of regulatory and conventional T cells in RAG deficiency. Data came from immunoSEQ multiplex PCR; TCRdb stores just in-frame clones and leaves some out. The sample includes some 7,700 clones, over 85% of them seen just once. This same sample was also part of a study on regulatory T cells.

The sequenced material came from CD127- CD25+ CD4+ Tregs sorted from blood. Receptors were obtained from a human donor in good health. CDR3s include the opening cysteine and the closing phenylalanine or tryptophan. Each record gives: J gene, D gene, V gene, clone size, CDR3 length, CDR3 DNA, CDR3 protein. A D gene is named only where the DNA matches it firmly. Expanded clones are given a class, and other clones once, few, many or no size at all.

TRBJ1-6,.,TRBV18,once,15,TGTGCCAGCTCATCCCAGACAGCCAATAATTCACCCCTCCACTTT,CASSSQTANNSPLHF
TRBJ2-7,.,TRBV9,.,12,TGTGCCAGCAGCGTAGACAGGTACGAGCAGTACTTC,CASSVDRYEQYF
TRBJ2-1,TRBD2,TRBV9,.,12,TGTGCCAGCAGCGGGCCTAGCGGACTTCGGTTCTTC,CASSGPSGLRFF
TRBJ2-7,.,TRBV5-1,.,15,TGCGCCAGCAGCTTGGACCCCCGGCGGGGTGGCGAGCAGTACTTC,CASSLDPRRGGEQYF
TRBJ2-3,TRBD2,TRBV29-1,.,16,TGCAGCGTTGTAGGCCTAGCGGGAGTACCAGCAGATACGCAGTATTTT,CSVVGLAGVPADTQYF
TRBJ1-1,.,TRBV5-6,.,15,TGTGCCAGCAGCTTAACGGGGGGGAAAGGGACTGAAGCTTTCTTT,CASSLTGGKGTEAFF
TRBJ1-2,.,TRBV4-1,.,13,TGCGCCAGCAGCCCCAGGGCTAACTATGGCTACACCTTC,CASSPRANYGYTF
TRBJ2-2,.,TRBV30,.,14,TGTGCCTGGTTGGGGCAGCCGAACACCGGGGAGCTGTTTTTT,CAWLGQPNTGELFF
TRBJ1-1,.,TRBV2,.,14,TGTGCCAGCAGTGATTCCCTATTGAACACTGAAGCTTTCTTT,CASSDSLLNTEAFF
TRBJ2-7,.,TRBV7-2,.,14,TGTGCCAGCAGCTTCGATCTAGTAATCTACGAGCAGTACTTC,CASSFDLVIYEQYF
TRBJ2-7,TRBD1,TRBV6-5,once,14,TGTGCCACCAGCGCCGGGACAGCACCCTACGAGCAGTACTTC,CATSAGTAPYEQYF
TRBJ1-1,.,TRBV27,.,14,TGTGCCAGCAGAACAAGTGGCTTTCTCACTGAAGCTTTCTTT,CASRTSGFLTEAFF
TRBJ1-2,.,TRBV14,.,12,TGTGCCAGCAGCCACGGAGGTTATGGCTACACCTTC,CASSHGGYGYTF
TRBJ2-7,.,TRBV5-1,.,19,TGCGCCAGCAGCTTGGCCTTACCTGAGACCAGGAGGGTATCCTACGAGCAGTACTTC,CASSLALPETRRVSYEQYF
TRBJ2-5,TRBD2,TRBV15,.,16,TGTGCCACCAGCAGAGGTACTAGCGCCCTAGGAGAGACCCAGTACTTC,CATSRGTSALGETQYF